This note documents a single T cell receptor (beta chain) sequence. This entry belongs to a study of T cell repertoires in aging, cancer and after chemotherapy. A mixed TRB-A/B primer pool amplified rearranged TRB by multiplex touch-down PCR. TCRdb re-called the multiplex PCR reads through MiXCR, storing one row per CDR3 protein. The sample yields 1,400 to 1,500 distinct CDR3 sequences, approximately 55% seen once. Trimming left V 8 bases short and J 9 bases short, with 11 bases between. The V gene's germline CDR1 is MNHEY and CDR2 SVGAGI. The CDR3 covers 11 residues. Amplification of TCR beta used genomic DNA extracted from peripheral blood.

The chain links TRBV6-5 to TRBJ2-1; tentative D call: TRBD1 (5 bases). The sequencing sample was made of blood. This receptor was taken from a human donor with a blood cancer. CDR3 protein: CASSMGLEQFF. The CDR3 nucleotides are TGTGCCAGCTCAATGGGGCTTGAGCAGTTCTTC.